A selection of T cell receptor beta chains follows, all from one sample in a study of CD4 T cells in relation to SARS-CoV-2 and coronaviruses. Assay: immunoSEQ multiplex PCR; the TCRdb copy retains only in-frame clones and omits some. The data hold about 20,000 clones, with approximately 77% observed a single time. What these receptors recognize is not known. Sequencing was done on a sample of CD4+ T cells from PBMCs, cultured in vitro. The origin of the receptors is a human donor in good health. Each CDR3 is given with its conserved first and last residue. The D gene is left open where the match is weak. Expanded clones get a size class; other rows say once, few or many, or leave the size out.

TGTGCCAGTAGTGACTCTCCCGGGACACCATACAATGAGCAGTTCTTC	CASSDSPGTPYNEQFF	TRBJ2-1	TRBV19	.	.
TGTGCCAGCATCAGCGCTTCTTTGGGGAGCCTAAATCAGCCCCAGCATTTT	CASISASLGSLNQPQHF	TRBJ1-5	TRBV21-1	.	.
TGTGCCAGCAGCTTCCCAAAAGGGGGGAACACTGAAGCTTTCTTT	CASSFPKGGNTEAFF	TRBJ1-1	TRBV28	.	medium-sized
TGTGCCAGCAGCTCCTCCGGGACCGGGCACTACAATGAGCAGTTCTTC	CASSSSGTGHYNEQFF	TRBJ2-1	TRBV7-3	.	.
TGCGCCAGCAGCTTGGAGGGACTAGCGGGAGACAACAATGAGCAGTTCTTC	CASSLEGLAGDNNEQFF	TRBJ2-1	TRBV5-1	TRBD2	.
TGTGCCATCAGGAAGACAGGGGGATTCACAGATACGCAGTATTTT	CAIRKTGGFTDTQYF	TRBJ2-3	TRBV10-3	TRBD1	.
TGTGCCAGCAGCTCCTCCGGGACAGGGGACTCTAACTATGGCTACACCTTC	CASSSSGTGDSNYGYTF	TRBJ1-2	TRBV7-8	TRBD1	few
TGTGCCAGCAGCGCACGGGGCTACGAGCAGTACTTC	CASSARGYEQYF	TRBJ2-7	TRBV11-2	.	.
TGTGCCAGCAGCGAGGCGGCAGGGAGCTCACCCCTCCACTTT	CASSEAAGSSPLHF	TRBJ1-6	TRBV6-5	.	.
TGCAGCGTTGACAGGGGAGAGGGCTACGAGCAGTACTTC	CSVDRGEGYEQYF	TRBJ2-7	TRBV29-1	.	.
TGTGCCAGTAGTAGTCGAGGGGGGGCTGAACACAATGAGCAGTTCTTC	CASSSRGGAEHNEQFF	TRBJ2-1	TRBV19	.	few
TGTGCCAGCAGTTTGACAGGGGCCACTGAAGCTTTCTTT	CASSLTGATEAFF	TRBJ1-1	TRBV28	TRBD1	few
TGTGCCAGCAGTGACTCGGACAGCTCCTACAATGAGCAGTTCTTC	CASSDSDSSYNEQFF	TRBJ2-1	TRBV6-4	.	.
TGCGCCAGCAGCTTGGACAGTCTAGCTGGGGCCAACGTCCTGACTTTC	CASSLDSLAGANVLTF	TRBJ2-6	TRBV5-1	.	.
TGTGCCAGCAGAGGGGACCCCACAGATACGCAGTATTTT	CASRGDPTDTQYF	TRBJ2-3	TRBV12-3/TRBV12-4	.	.
TGTGCCAGCAGCCAAGATCGACCAATTGCTAGGGCGGGAGGCTACGAGCAGTACTTC	CASSQDRPIARAGGYEQYF	TRBJ2-7	TRBV3-1/TRBV3-2	TRBD2	.
TGTGCCAGCAGGAAGGACAGTTCCCACGAGCAGTACTTC	CASRKDSSHEQYF	TRBJ2-7	TRBV7-9	.	.
TGTGCCAGCAGTTCCGGACAGGCCTTAGGGGAGACCCAGTACTTC	CASSSGQALGETQYF	TRBJ2-5	TRBV6-5	TRBD1	.
TGCGCCAGCAGTGAGTCTCCACTAGTTTCCGATGAGCAGTTCTTC	CASSESPLVSDEQFF	TRBJ2-1	TRBV10-1	.	.
TGTGCCAGCCAGGACAGGGGAGGTACTGAAGCTTTCTTT	CASQDRGGTEAFF	TRBJ1-1	TRBV25-1	TRBD1	.
TGTGCCAGCAGCGTAGCCTACCTAGCGGGGGACACAGATACGCAGTATTTT	CASSVAYLAGDTDTQYF	TRBJ2-3	TRBV9	TRBD2	.
TGTGCCAGCAGCGTAGGAGTGGGACTAGTTAATCCCTACGAGCAGTACTTC	CASSVGVGLVNPYEQYF	TRBJ2-7	TRBV9	TRBD2	.
TGTGCCTGGAAGAAAGACAGACGCACTGAAGCTTTCTTT	CAWKKDRRTEAFF	TRBJ1-1	TRBV30	.	few
TGTGCCAGCAGCTCACAGGCGCTACAGGGGAAAGAGACCCAGTACTTC	CASSSQALQGKETQYF	TRBJ2-5	TRBV5-6	TRBD1	.
TGTGCCAGCAGAGACCCCCCGGGGAGAGGGGACGATGGCTACACCTTC	CASRDPPGRGDDGYTF	TRBJ1-2	TRBV9	.	.
TGTGCCAGCAGACCGACAGGGGGCGGGTACAATGAGCAGTTCTTC	CASRPTGGGYNEQFF	TRBJ2-1	TRBV6-5	TRBD1	.
TGTGCCAGTAGTATTGGACAGGGTATTGGGGCCAACGTCCTGACTTTC	CASSIGQGIGANVLTF	TRBJ2-6	TRBV19	TRBD1	.
TGCGCCAGCAGCTCGAATCCACAGGGGGCTGGTCATGAGCAGTTCTTC	CASSSNPQGAGHEQFF	TRBJ2-1	TRBV5-1	TRBD1	.
TGTGCCAGCAGTTTAAAAGCGAACGAGCAGTACTTC	CASSLKANEQYF	TRBJ2-7	TRBV12-3/TRBV12-4	.	few
TGTGCTAGTGGTTTTGGACAGGGGACTTACGAGCAGTACTTC	CASGFGQGTYEQYF	TRBJ2-7	TRBV12-5	TRBD1	.
TGTGCCAGCAGCTTAGGAATAGTCGGGAACACCGGGGAGCTGTTTTTT	CASSLGIVGNTGELFF	TRBJ2-2	TRBV7-9	.	.
TGTGCCAGCAGTACCCTGGGACAGACTAACTTGACCTACGAGCAGTACTTC	CASSTLGQTNLTYEQYF	TRBJ2-7	TRBV25-1	TRBD1	.
TGTGCCAGCAGAGGGCCCGCCTACGAGCAGTACTTC	CASRGPAYEQYF	TRBJ2-7	TRBV6-5	.	.
TGTGCCAGCAGCACTGGGACCTGGTCGGCCCCCAGATATGAAAAACTGTTTTTT	CASSTGTWSAPRYEKLFF	TRBJ1-4	TRBV7-8	.	.
TGTGCCAGCAGTGGAGGGACTAGCGGAGGGGGGGACATTCAGTACTTC	CASSGGTSGGGDIQYF	TRBJ2-4	TRBV6-6	TRBD2	.
TGTGCCAGCAGAGGGACAGGATCTACCGGGGAGCTGTTTTTT	CASRGTGSTGELFF	TRBJ2-2	TRBV2	TRBD1	few
TGCGCCAGCAGCTTGGACAGGGTCCATGAAGCTTTCTTT	CASSLDRVHEAFF	TRBJ1-1	TRBV5-1	.	.
TGTGCCAGCACTTCCACGGGCTACCCCGATCAGCAGTACTTC	CASTSTGYPDQQYF	TRBJ2-7	TRBV5-5	.	.
TGTGCCAGCAGTGAAGTCTTTTACGGGACAGGGGGACCGAACACTGAAGCTTTCTTT	CASSEVFYGTGGPNTEAFF	TRBJ1-1	TRBV6-1	TRBD1	.
TGTGCCAGCCGCCCCACGGCTGGCGGGGGACAGGGGGCGACTGGGGCCAACGTCCTGACTTTC	CASRPTAGGGQGATGANVLTF	TRBJ2-6	TRBV18	TRBD1	.
TGTGCCAGCAGAACCACAGGTGGCGCAACTAATGAAAAACTGTTTTTT	CASRTTGGATNEKLFF	TRBJ1-4	TRBV6-6	.	few
TGTGCCAGCAGCTTATCTAGCGGGAGGAAAGAGACCCAGTACTTC	CASSLSSGRKETQYF	TRBJ2-5	TRBV11-3	TRBD2	.